Sequencing of this TCR beta chain was carried out in a study of blood T cell repertoires in COVID-19. Overall study: Nucleic acid was either cDNA or gDNA, and it came from T cells, B-cell-depleted T cells, or PBMCs.

This clone turned up a few times. In the original processing: The authors estimated nucleated cell counts from reference gene primer amplification. The method was immunoSEQ multiplex PCR; TCRdb's version includes in-frame clones alone and lacks a portion of them. V and J calls and clone size follow that table, whereas D and trimming were derived from the DNA. The sample includes some 150,000 clones, about 77% seen only once; the top ten take roughly 10%. This TCR derives from a woman in her forties or fifties with active or convalescent COVID-19. The sample consisted of peripheral blood.

CDR3 amino acids: CAWSVRRPGGTGELFF. CDR3 nucleotide sequence: TGTGCCTGGAGTGTACGGCGGCCCGGGGGGACCGGGGAGCTGTTTTTT. The rearrangement uses TRBV30 and TRBJ2-2; 7 nucleotides line up with TRBD2. This CDR3 contains 16 residues. Germline V gene data show CDR1 as GTSNPN and CDR2 as SVGIG (reference sequence). V shed 0 bases, J shed 5 bases, and the junction held 9 bases outside the gene matches.